This T cell receptor beta chain was retrieved from a study of T cell repertoires in cytomegalovirus infection. About the research overall: Recently identified HLA-C-restricted CMV epitopes were among the peptides used. Public TCR beta signatures were indicative of both CMV infection and a matching HLA type.

TCRdb re-called the reads through MiXCR, storing one row per CDR3 protein. Of 43,000 or so distinct CDR3 sequences in the sample, roughly 18% were seen once. About this clonotype: Its antigen is not known.

Study-wide points: Clonotype analysis showed dominance of the ex vivo response by HLA-C-restricted CMV-specific TCR beta clonotypes. Cumulative public TCR beta family frequency identified CMV carriers with the relevant HLA.

The TCR comes from a human donor in good health (CMV status not recorded). Some clones in this sample may be carry-over from other donors' samples. The input for sequencing was CD8+ T cells from cultured PBMCs, taken from culture after CMV antigen stimulation.

The CDR3 nucleotides read TGTGCCAGCAGTTTCGCGCGGGGGGGCACAGATACGCAGTATTTT. Protein product: CASSFARGGTDTQYF. The J gene is TRBJ2-3, the V gene TRBV28, with 8 bases identical to TRBD2. This CDR3 is 15 amino acids long. Germline assignment: CDR1 MDHEN and CDR2 SYDVKM. The trim removed 3 bases at V and 1 base at J, leaving 3 bases unmatched.